One sample yielded the 15 T cell receptor beta chains listed below, sequenced in a study of spatial heterogeneity in lung cancer. As for time point: sample taken at primary tumor resection. Frozen PBMC, nontumor lung or tumor provided whole RNA, which was sequenced unsorted. Each CDR3 protein is one row after TCRdb ran MiXCR on the 5' RACE reads. The data contain 82,000 or so distinct CDR3 sequences, over 10% of them singletons. The specimen was PBMCs, collected at surgery. Receptor source: a male donor with early-stage non-small cell lung cancer.

The genes are TRBV9 and TRBJ2-7; D possibly corresponds to TRBD2 (6 bases). The CDR3 is 13 amino acids. With 3 bases removed from V and 7 bases from J, the gap between germline ends came to 14 bases. CDR1 is SGDLS, CDR2 YYNGEE, per germline. CDR3 nucleotides: TGTGCCAGCAGCGAGGACTATCTTGGTGAGCAGTACTTC. This sequence encodes CASSEDYLGEQYF.

This clonotype was detected only a few times. This chain joins TRBV7-9 and TRBJ1-1; D is uncertain. Germline CDR1 SEHNR, CDR2 FQNEAQ (reference sequence). CDR3 size: 14 residues. V was cut by 5 bases and J by 5 bases, with 15 bases left in between. CDR3 nucleotides: TGTGCCAGCAGCCCAGACGGAGGAGGGACTGAAGCTTTCTTT. Protein: CASSPDGGGTEAFF.

This clonotype was observed many times. The chain combines TRBV11-2 with TRBJ2-7; TRBD2 might be the D (6 bases). Germline assignment: CDR1 SGHAT and CDR2 FQNNGV. The V and J ends lost 6 bases and 4 bases respectively, with 13 bases between them. This CDR3 has 13 amino acids. The CDR3 here is CASSGDFFYEQYF. CDR3 in DNA: TGTGCCAGCAGTGGGGACTTCTTTTACGAGCAGTACTTC. The full variable domain, rest sourced from reference TRBV11-2 and TRBJ2-7, is EAGVAQSPRYKIIEKRQSVAFWCNPISGHATLYWYQQILGQGPKLLIQFQNNGVVDDSQLPKDRFSAERLKGVDSTLKIQPAKLEDSAVYLCASSGDFFYEQYFGPGTRLTVT.

This clonotype was picked up many times. Here the CDR3 DNA reads TGTGCCAGCAGTGGGGGGGGGGACACTGAAGCTTTCTTT. Translation: CASSGGGDTEAFF. This sequence joins TRBV6-1 and TRBJ1-1; possible D gene TRBD1, 5 bases. V shed 4 bases and J shed 3 bases, with 9 bases lying between them. There are 13 residues in the CDR3. CDR1 and CDR2 from the germline V gene are MNHNS and SASEGT.

V usage is TRBV6-1 and J usage is TRBJ2-3; TRBD2 matches 7 bases. Germline V CDR1 and CDR2: MNHNS, SASEGT. The CDR3 runs 14 residues. Germline trimming cut 2 bases from V and 1 base from J; bases unmatched to any gene: 0. DNA for the CDR3: TGTGCCAGCAGTGAAACTAGCGGCACAGATACGCAGTATTTT. It codes for CASSETSGTDTQYF.

The chain recombines TRBV11-3 with TRBJ2-3; D ambiguous. Trimming removed 4 bases from V and 9 bases from J, with 14 bases in between. This CDR3 is 13 amino acids long. Germline V gives CDR1 SGHNT, CDR2 YENEEA. The CDR3: CASSSSPLQTQYF. The CDR3 region has the DNA TGTGCCAGCAGCTCGTCCCCCCTCCAAACGCAGTATTTT. Based on the CDR3 plus reference TRBV11-3 and TRBJ2-3, the full variable domain is EAGVVQSPRYKIIEKKQPVAFWCNPISGHNTLYWYLQNLGQGPELLIRYENEEAVDDSQLPKDRFSAERLKGVDSTLKIQPAELGDSAVYLCASSSSPLQTQYFGPGTRLTVL.

The chain joins TRBV3-1 to TRBJ2-7; D is perhaps TRBD2 (6 bases). The CDR3 sequence is 13 residues long. The germline V gene encodes CDR1 LGHDT and CDR2 YNNKEL (reference sequence). V shed 5 bases and J shed 3 bases, with 11 bases lying between them. CDR3 nucleotide sequence: TGTGCCAGCAGCGGGGGACTTAACTACGAGCAGTACTTC. Translation gives CASSGGLNYEQYF.

A few counts support this clonotype. The V and J genes are TRBV4-1 and TRBJ1-5, with a tentative D call TRBD1 (5 bases). V was cut by 0 bases and J by 6 bases, with 6 bases left in between. Germline CDR1 and CDR2: MGHRA and YSYEKL. This CDR3 is built from 13 residues. CDR3 bases: TGCGCCAGCAGCCAAGATCAGGGTCAGCCCCAGCATTTT. Amino acids: CASSQDQGQPQHF.

This clonotype was counted only a few times. V gene TRBV19 combines with J gene TRBJ2-2, with a tentative D call TRBD1 (6 bases). Germline V lookup: CDR1 LNHDA, CDR2 SQIVND (reference sequence). With 4 bases removed from V and 4 bases from J, the gap between germline ends came to 13 bases. This CDR3 is built from 15 residues. CDR3 nucleotides: TGTGCCAGTAGTACAGGGGATTGGGTCACCGGGGAGCTGTTTTTT. Translated: CASSTGDWVTGELFF.

This clonotype was seen a handful of times. This chain connects TRBV7-9 to TRBJ2-5, with D perhaps TRBD1 (7 bases). The CDR3 contains 12 residues. Trimming took 9 bases from V and 2 from J, leaving 10 bases between them. The germline V gene has CDR1 SEHNR and CDR2 FQNEAQ (reference sequence). The CDR3 DNA reads as TGTGCCAGGCGGGGACAGCAAGAGACCCAGTACTTC. Translated: CARRGQQETQYF. Using reference TRBV7-9 and TRBJ2-5 for the parts outside the CDR3, the full variable domain is DTGVSQNPRHKITKRGQNVTFRCDPISEHNRLYWYRQTLGQGPEFLTYFQNEAQLEKSRLLSDRFSAERPKGSFSTLEIQRTEQGDSAMYLCARRGQQETQYFGPGTRLLVL.

This clonotype was counted only a few times. CDR3 in amino acids: CSARTSGMSSYNEQFF. Here the CDR3 DNA reads TGCAGTGCTAGGACTAGCGGGATGAGCTCCTACAATGAGCAGTTCTTC. The chain recombines TRBV20-1 with TRBJ2-1, with 11 bases identical to TRBD2. CDR3 length: 16 amino acids. Germline V gives CDR1 DFQATT, CDR2 SNEGSKA (reference sequence). J was trimmed by 0 bases and V by 3 bases; bases with no gene match: 4.

The chain is built from TRBV28 and TRBJ1-2; 10 positions agree with TRBD1. J was trimmed by 8 bases and V by 4 bases; bases with no gene match: 7. The CDR3 totals 14 residues. Germline CDR1 reads MDHEN; CDR2 reads SYDVKM. The CDR3 is CASSYTDRGRGYTF. The CDR3 DNA reads as TGTGCCAGCAGTTATACCGACAGGGGGCGAGGCTACACCTTC.

This clonotype was recorded a few times. This chain links TRBV4-1 with TRBJ1-3, with unresolved D. Per germline, CDR1 MGHRA and CDR2 YSYEKL. CDR3 size: 17 residues. V was shortened by 0 bases and J by 0 bases, with 12 bases between the two germline ends. In DNA, the CDR3 is TGCGCCAGCAGCCAAGATCCGTGGGAGAGCTCTGGAAACACCATATATTTT. This gives the protein CASSQDPWESSGNTIYF.

This clonotype was counted many times. CDR3 amino acids: CASSLTSASSGDEQFF. CDR3 DNA sequence: TGCGCCAGCAGCTTGACTAGCGCCTCCTCTGGGGATGAGCAGTTCTTC. This chain links TRBV5-1 with TRBJ2-1, with TRBD2 identical over 7 bases. Looked up from germline, CDR1 is SGHRS and CDR2 is YFSETQ. This CDR3 has 16 residues. J gave up 8 bases and V 1 base, and 12 bases lay outside the gene matches.

In DNA, the CDR3 is TGTGCTAGTGGGCCCTCATACGAGCAGTACTTC. It encodes CASGPSYEQYF. J is TRBJ2-7 and V is TRBV12-5, with D unresolved. Looked up from germline, CDR1 is LGHNT and CDR2 is FRNRAP. The CDR3 has 11 residues. V lost 6 bases and J lost 4, with 7 bases in between.